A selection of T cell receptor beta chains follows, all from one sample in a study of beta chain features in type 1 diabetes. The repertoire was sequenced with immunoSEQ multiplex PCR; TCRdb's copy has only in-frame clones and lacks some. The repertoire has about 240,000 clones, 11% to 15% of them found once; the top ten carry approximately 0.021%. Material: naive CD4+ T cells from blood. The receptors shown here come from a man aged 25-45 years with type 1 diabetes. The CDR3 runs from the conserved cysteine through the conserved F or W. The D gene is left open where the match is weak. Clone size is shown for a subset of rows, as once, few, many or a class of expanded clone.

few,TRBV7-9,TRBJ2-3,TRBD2,TGTGCCAGCAGCAAGACTAGCGGGACATACACAGATACGCAGTATTTT,CASSKTSGTYTDTQYF
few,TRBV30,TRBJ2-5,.,TGTGCCTGGAGTCCAGGGGGGCCCCAAGAGACCCAGTACTTC,CAWSPGGPQETQYF
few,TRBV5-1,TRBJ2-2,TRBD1,TGCGCCAGCAGCTTGGAGGACAGGAGATTGACCGGGGAGCTGTTTTTT,CASSLEDRRLTGELFF
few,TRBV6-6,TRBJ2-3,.,TGTGCCAGCAGTTACCCCGGGAGCCAACGAGGAGATACGCAGTATTTT,CASSYPGSQRGDTQYF
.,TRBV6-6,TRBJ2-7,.,TGTGCCAGCAGCACGGATCGGCGGTCCTACGAGCAGTACTTC,CASSTDRRSYEQYF
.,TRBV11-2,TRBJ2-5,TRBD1,TGTGCCAGCAGCTCTCTGACAGGGGAGGAGACCCAGTACTTC,CASSSLTGEETQYF
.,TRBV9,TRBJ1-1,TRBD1,TGTGCCAGCAGCGTAGAACAGGGGGCTGAAGCTTTCTTT,CASSVEQGAEAFF
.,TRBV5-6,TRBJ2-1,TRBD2,TGTGCCAGCAGCTTGGGACTAGCGGGGATACACAATGAGCAGTTCTTC,CASSLGLAGIHNEQFF
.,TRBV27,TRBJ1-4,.,TGTGCCAGCAGCCCGGACCCCAGGGATGAAAAACTGTTTTTT,CASSPDPRDEKLFF
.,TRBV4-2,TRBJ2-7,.,TGTGCCAGCAGCCAGTACGACTCCGCCTACGAGCAGTACTTC,CASSQYDSAYEQYF
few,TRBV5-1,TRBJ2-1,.,TGCGCCAGCAGCTCGGGACTTCAATCCTACAATGAGCAGTTCTTC,CASSSGLQSYNEQFF
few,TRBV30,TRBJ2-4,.,TGTGCCTGGAGTGTACGTGGGGGGGCGTTTGACATTCAGTACTTC,CAWSVRGGAFDIQYF
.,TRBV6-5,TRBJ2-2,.,TGTGCCAGCAGTTACTCGAAGGGGTTTGAGCTGTTTTTT,CASSYSKGFELFF
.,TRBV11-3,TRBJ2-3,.,TGTGCCAGCAGCTTAGGGGTTAGCCCGAGGGCGCAGTATTTT,CASSLGVSPRAQYF
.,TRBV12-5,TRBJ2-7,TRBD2,TGTGCTAGTGGTTTGGGTAGCGGGGCCTACGAGCAGTACTTC,CASGLGSGAYEQYF
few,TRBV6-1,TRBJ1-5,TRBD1,TGTGCCAGCAGCGGACAGGGGCCTAGCAATCAGCCCCAGCATTTT,CASSGQGPSNQPQHF
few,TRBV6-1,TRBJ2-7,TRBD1,TGTGCCAGCAGTGGCCGACAGGGTACCTACGAGCAGTACTTC,CASSGRQGTYEQYF
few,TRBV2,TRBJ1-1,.,TGTGCCAGCCCGAGGGACACTGAAGCTTTCTTT,CASPRDTEAFF
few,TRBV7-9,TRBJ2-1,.,TGTGCCAGCAGCCTCATCTCGTGGGGCACTGGAGATGAGCAGTTCTTC,CASSLISWGTGDEQFF
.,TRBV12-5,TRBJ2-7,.,TGTGCTAGTGGCCAAAACTACGAGCAGTACTTC,CASGQNYEQYF
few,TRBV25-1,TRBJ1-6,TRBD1,TGTGCCAGCAGTGCGGACAGGGTCAACTCACCCCTCCACTTT,CASSADRVNSPLHF
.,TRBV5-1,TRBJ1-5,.,TGCGCCAGCAGCTTGGTGCCAGGGAGCAATCAGCCCCAGCATTTT,CASSLVPGSNQPQHF
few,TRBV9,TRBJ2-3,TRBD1,TGTGCCAGCAGCCTCGGGACAGGGGGCACAGATACGCAGTATTTT,CASSLGTGGTDTQYF
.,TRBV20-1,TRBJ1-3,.,TGCAGTGTCAGTATTGGAAACACCATATATTTT,CSVSIGNTIYF
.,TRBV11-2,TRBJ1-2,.,TGTGCCAGCAGCTTAGGTTCTGTCGGCTATGGCTACACCTTC,CASSLGSVGYGYTF
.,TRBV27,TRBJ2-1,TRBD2,TGTGCCAGCAGTTTCACCCCTAGCGGGGCGAATGAGCAGTTCTTC,CASSFTPSGANEQFF
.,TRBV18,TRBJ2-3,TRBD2,TGTGCCAGCTCAGCGACTAGCGGACGCACAGATACGCAGTATTTT,CASSATSGRTDTQYF
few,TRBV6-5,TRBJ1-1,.,TGTGCCAGCACCCGAGGAGACAGTATGAACACTGAAGCTTTCTTT,CASTRGDSMNTEAFF
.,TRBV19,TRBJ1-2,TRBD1,TGTGCCAGTAGTCCTAACATACAGGGGATCTATGGCTACACCTTC,CASSPNIQGIYGYTF
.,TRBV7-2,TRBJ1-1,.,TGTGCCAGCAGCTTAGATCAGGGATTCGGCACTGAAGCTTTCTTT,CASSLDQGFGTEAFF
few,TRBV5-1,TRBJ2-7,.,TGCGCCAGCAGCCCAAACACAGGAGGGCCCTACGAGCAGTACTTC,CASSPNTGGPYEQYF
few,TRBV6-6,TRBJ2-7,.,TGTGCCAGCAGTTCCCTCCCGACCGGGGACGAGCAGTACTTC,CASSSLPTGDEQYF
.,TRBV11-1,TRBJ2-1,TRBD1,TGTGCCAGCAGCTTGGAGACAGGGGGTGAGCAGTTCTTC,CASSLETGGEQFF
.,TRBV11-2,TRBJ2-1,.,TGTGCCAGCAGCTTAGGCGGGTCTAGCAGAAACAATGAGCAGTTCTTC,CASSLGGSSRNNEQFF
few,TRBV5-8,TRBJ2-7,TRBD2,TGTGCCAGCAGCTTCCCCCAGCGGGGATCCTACGAGCAGTACTTC,CASSFPQRGSYEQYF
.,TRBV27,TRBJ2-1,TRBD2,TGTGCCAGCAGTTATCGGACTAGCGGGAGATCCTACAATGAGCAGTTCTTC,CASSYRTSGRSYNEQFF
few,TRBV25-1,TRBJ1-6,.,TGTGCCAGCGCCACGGCCGGGGATTCACCCCTCCACTTT,CASATAGDSPLHF
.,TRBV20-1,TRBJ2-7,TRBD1,TGCAGTGCCGGACAGGGCTACGAGCAGTACTTC,CSAGQGYEQYF
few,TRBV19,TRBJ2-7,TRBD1,TGTGCCAGTAGGGATTCCGGACAGGGGTTAGAAGAGCAGTACTTC,CASRDSGQGLEEQYF
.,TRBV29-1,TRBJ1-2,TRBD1,TGCAGCGTTGAAGCCGGGACAGGGGGCACTTACTATGGCTACACCTTC,CSVEAGTGGTYYGYTF
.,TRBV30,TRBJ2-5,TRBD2,TGTGCCTGGAGTGTGACAGGCGGGAGGGAGACCCAGTACTTC,CAWSVTGGRETQYF
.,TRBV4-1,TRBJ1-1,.,TGCGCCAGCAGCCAAGATTTTGCGGGTTTGAACACTGAAGCTTTCTTT,CASSQDFAGLNTEAFF
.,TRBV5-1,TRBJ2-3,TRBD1,TGCGCCAGCAGCTTGGGGCCCGGGACAGGGGCAGATACGCAGTATTTT,CASSLGPGTGADTQYF
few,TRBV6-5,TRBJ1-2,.,TGTGCCAGCAATAACCTTGGGGACACCCTGGGCTACACCTTC,CASNNLGDTLGYTF
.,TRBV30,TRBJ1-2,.,TGTGCCTTTTCCGCCGGGAACTATGGCTACACCTTC,CAFSAGNYGYTF
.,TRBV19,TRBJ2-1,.,TGTGCCAGTAGCAACCCCTGGGCCGGCTACAATGAGCAGTTCTTC,CASSNPWAGYNEQFF
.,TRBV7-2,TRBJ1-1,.,TGTGCCAGCAGCCCCTCGGGGGGTGACACTGAAGCTTTCTTT,CASSPSGGDTEAFF
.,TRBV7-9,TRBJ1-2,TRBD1,TGTGCCAGCAGCCCGACAGGGGCTCGAGGGGGCTACACCTTC,CASSPTGARGGYTF
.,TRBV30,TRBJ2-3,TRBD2,TGTGCTCAAGCGGGGGGGCAAGTAGATACGCAGTATTTT,CAQAGGQVDTQYF
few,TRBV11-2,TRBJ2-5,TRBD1,TGTGCCAGCAGCTTTACAGGGGAAGAGACCCAGTACTTC,CASSFTGEETQYF
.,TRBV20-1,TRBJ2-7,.,TGCAGTGCCGGGGGGCCCGGCGAGCAGTACTTC,CSAGGPGEQYF
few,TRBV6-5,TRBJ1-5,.,TGTGCCAGCAGTTCCGGCAGGTTCAATCAGCCCCAGCATTTT,CASSSGRFNQPQHF
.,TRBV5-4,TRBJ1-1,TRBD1,TGTGCCAGCAACCTCGGGGGCGGCAGGGGGAATAGGGGTGCTTTCTTT,CASNLGGGRGNRGAFF
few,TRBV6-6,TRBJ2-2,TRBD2,TGTGCCAGCACCGCCCCCCTAGCGGGTGGCACCGGGGAGCTGTTTTTT,CASTAPLAGGTGELFF
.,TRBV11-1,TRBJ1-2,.,TGTGCCAGCAGCTTAGCTGGGGCAGGCTATGGCTACACCTTC,CASSLAGAGYGYTF